This T cell receptor beta chain was observed in a study of PD-1 blockade in classical Hodgkin lymphoma. Study observations and caveats: Patients were excluded if nivolumab began under 1 year after ASCT (the autologous transplant). Why the repertoires differ is still unclear, perhaps disease activity or prior therapy.

Every patient was affected by relapse after autologous stem cell transplantation, while exposure to brentuximab vedotin was not uniform. Investigators isolated CD4+ T cells from thawed PBMCs through magnetic negative selection. A remark on this clone: Antigen unknown.

The method was immunoSEQ multiplex PCR; TCRdb's version includes in-frame clones alone and lacks a portion of them. The sample has 9,500 to 15,000 clones; more than 60% are singletons. This TCR derives from a human donor with classical Hodgkin lymphoma. The sample in question was CD4+ T cells from blood, obtained at baseline.

The CDR3 DNA follows: TGCAGCGCCTTTGGGGGGACCCGGGAGACCCAGTACTTC. This codes for CSAFGGTRETQYF. The gene calls are TRBV29-1 and TRBJ2-5, with D perhaps TRBD2 (6 bases). CDR3 length: 13 residues. V was shortened by 7 bases and J by 5 bases, with 17 bases between the two germline ends. CDR1 is SQVTM and CDR2 is ANQGSEA in the germline V gene.